These 4 T cell receptor beta chains share one sample of origin, sequenced in a study of T-cell memory formation after mild COVID-19. TCRdb independently ran MiXCR on the 5' RACE reads; one entry per CDR3 protein. Among about 90,000 distinct CDR3 sequences listed, 13% were seen once. Sequencing was carried out using PBMCs or a T cell subset sorted from them (not recorded which). Every receptor here comes from an adult woman who had mild COVID-19 (a few samples of this study predate the infection). Cell type and time point are not known.

The rearrangement uses TRBV30 and TRBJ1-2; no clear D. V was pared by 0 bases and J by 11 bases, with 19 bases between. The CDR3 runs to 14 residues. The germline V gene has CDR1 GTSNPN and CDR2 SVGIG (reference sequence). CDR3 nucleotides: TGTGCCTGGAGTGTAACCGGACCGTGGACGGGGTACACCTTC. Its protein product is CAWSVTGPWTGYTF.

In its sample, this clonotype was seen a few times. This chain joins TRBV4-3 and TRBJ2-5; the match to TRBD2 covers 10 bases. The V segment lost 0 bases and the J segment 3 bases; nucleotides outside the gene matches: 1. This CDR3 region has 15 residues. Germline V gene sequence: CDR1 LGHNA, CDR2 YSLEER. CDR3 nucleotide sequence: TGCGCCAGCAGCCAAGATCTAGCGGGAGAAGAGACCCAGTACTTC. It translates to CASSQDLAGEETQYF.

This clonotype was seen a handful of times. In DNA form, the CDR3 reads TGCGCCAGTCACTTCGGGGGAAGCTCCTACGAGCAGTACTTC. Its protein product is CASHFGGSSYEQYF. This rearrangement joins TRBV5-1 to TRBJ2-7; a weak D match, TRBD2 (6 bases). Between the trimmed V and J ends, which lost 8 bases and 0 bases, there was a span of 15 bases. The CDR3 runs to 14 residues. Per germline, CDR1 SGHRS and CDR2 YFSETQ.

This clonotype was counted only a few times. The CDR3 DNA is TGTGCCAGCAGCTTAGTGGGTCTAGATGAGCAGTTCTTC. This translates into CASSLVGLDEQFF. V gene TRBV7-9 combines with J gene TRBJ2-1, with D unresolved. The CDR3 loop spans 13 amino acids. Per germline, CDR1 SEHNR and CDR2 FQNEAQ (reference sequence). V was pared by 1 base and J by 8 bases, with 9 bases between.